Listed below are T cell receptor beta chains from one sample, sequenced in a study of metastatic and nonmetastatic thyroid tumors. TCRdb reprocessed the PCR reads using MiXCR. This table has about 48,000 clones, about 20% appearing once. Source material: blood. Every receptor here comes from a male donor with papillary thyroid cancer or a benign thyroid nodule (not recorded which). Some clones in this sample may be carry-over from other donors' samples. CDR3s include the opening cysteine and the closing phenylalanine or tryptophan. D genes are given only for firm matches. Clone size is stated in some rows and not others, as once, few, many or a class when expanded.

J: TRBJ2-3; D: -; size: few; V: TRBV28; CDR3: CASSLRSSVRSTDTQYF; DNA: TGTGCCAGCAGTTTACGGTCTAGCGTTAGAAGCACAGATACGCAGTATTTT
J: TRBJ2-7; D: -; size: -; V: TRBV4-1; CDR3: CASRQDSGIYEQYF; DNA: TGCGCCAGCCGACAAGATTCCGGCATCTACGAGCAGTACTTC
J: TRBJ1-1; D: TRBD1; size: many; V: TRBV19; CDR3: CASSFLAETGDTEAFF; DNA: TGTGCCAGTAGTTTTCTTGCCGAGACAGGGGACACTGAAGCTTTCTTT
J: TRBJ2-2; D: -; size: many; V: TRBV11-2; CDR3: CASSYPAGPTGELFF; DNA: TGTGCCAGCAGCTATCCGGCAGGCCCGACCGGGGAGCTGTTTTTT
J: TRBJ1-1; D: TRBD1; size: many; V: TRBV5-1; CDR3: CASSLGRDRFTMNTEAFF; DNA: TGCGCCAGCAGCTTGGGTCGGGACAGATTTACTATGAACACTGAAGCTTTCTTT
J: TRBJ2-5; D: -; size: few; V: TRBV19; CDR3: CASSRAGVETQYF; DNA: TGTGCCAGTAGCCGTGCCGGAGTAGAGACCCAGTACTTC
J: TRBJ2-2; D: -; size: many; V: TRBV6-6; CDR3: CASSYVRDIPNTGELFF; DNA: TGTGCCAGCAGTTACGTCCGGGACATACCGAACACCGGGGAGCTGTTTTTT
J: TRBJ2-2; D: TRBD2; size: many; V: TRBV27; CDR3: CASSLGLAFGELFF; DNA: TGTGCCAGCAGTTTGGGACTAGCCTTCGGGGAGCTGTTTTTT
J: TRBJ2-2; D: TRBD1; size: many; V: TRBV18; CDR3: CASSPGQGADGELFF; DNA: TGTGCCAGCTCACCGGGACAGGGGGCCGACGGGGAGCTGTTTTTT
J: TRBJ1-1; D: -; size: few; V: TRBV6-5; CDR3: CASSPTFMKIMNTEAFF; DNA: TGTGCCAGCAGTCCAACGTTCATGAAAATCATGAACACTGAAGCTTTCTTT
J: TRBJ2-3; D: TRBD2; size: many; V: TRBV6-5; CDR3: CASSLFRGAGGTDTQYF; DNA: TGTGCCAGCAGTCTTTTTCGTGGAGCGGGGGGCACAGATACGCAGTATTTT
J: TRBJ2-7; D: -; size: -; V: TRBV20-1; CDR3: CSASLPGINEQYF; DNA: TGCAGTGCTAGTCTCCCAGGGATCAATGAGCAGTACTTC